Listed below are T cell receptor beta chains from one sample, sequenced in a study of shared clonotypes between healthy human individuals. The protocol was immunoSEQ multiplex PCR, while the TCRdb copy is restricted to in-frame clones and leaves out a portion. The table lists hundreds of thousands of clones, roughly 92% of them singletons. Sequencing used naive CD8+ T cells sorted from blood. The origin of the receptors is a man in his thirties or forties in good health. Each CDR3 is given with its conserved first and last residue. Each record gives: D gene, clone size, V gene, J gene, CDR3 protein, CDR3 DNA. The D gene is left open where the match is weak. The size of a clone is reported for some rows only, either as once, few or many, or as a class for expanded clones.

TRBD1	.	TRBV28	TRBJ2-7	CASSFHRDRGRYEQYF	TGTGCCAGCAGTTTTCACCGGGACAGGGGGCGGTACGAGCAGTACTTC
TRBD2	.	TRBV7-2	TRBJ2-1	CASSFFPGGLNEQFF	TGTGCCAGCAGCTTCTTTCCGGGAGGGTTAAATGAGCAGTTCTTC
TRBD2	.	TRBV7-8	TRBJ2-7	CASSLWASGSSYEQYF	TGTGCCAGCAGCTTATGGGCTAGCGGGAGCTCCTACGAGCAGTACTTC
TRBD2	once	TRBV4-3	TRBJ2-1	CASSQETSGSSFEQFF	TGCGCCAGCAGCCAGGAGACTAGCGGGAGCTCATTTGAGCAGTTCTTC
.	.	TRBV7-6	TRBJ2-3	CASSLGVPSTLRVTDTQYF	TGTGCCAGCAGCTTAGGAGTCCCGTCGACTCTCAGGGTAACAGATACGCAGTATTTT
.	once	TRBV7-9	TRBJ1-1	CASIPEVGDGFLPEAFF	TGTGCCAGCATCCCCGAGGTTGGGGATGGGTTCCTACCTGAAGCTTTCTTT
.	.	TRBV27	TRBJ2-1	CASSLKQGMYNEQFF	TGTGCCAGCAGTTTAAAACAGGGAATGTACAATGAGCAGTTCTTC
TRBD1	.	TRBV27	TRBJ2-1	CASSKGRTGIRDEQFF	TGTGCCAGTTCAAAAGGGCGGACAGGGATCAGAGATGAGCAGTTCTTC
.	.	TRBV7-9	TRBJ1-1	CASSRDLLLNTEAFF	TGTGCCAGCAGCCGGGACCTTCTCTTAAACACTGAAGCTTTCTTT
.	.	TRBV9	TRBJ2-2	CASSGRAGELFF	TGTGCCAGCAGCGGACGGGCCGGGGAGCTGTTTTTT
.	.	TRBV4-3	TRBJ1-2	CASSQDMRVSYGYTF	TGCGCCAGCAGCCAAGATATGAGGGTTTCATATGGCTACACCTTC
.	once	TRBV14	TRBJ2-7	CASSQATLSHEQYF	TGTGCCAGCAGCCAAGCTACGTTGAGCCACGAGCAGTACTTC
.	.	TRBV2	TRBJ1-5	CASSAQQERPSQHF	TGTGCCAGCAGTGCACAACAGGAACGCCCCTCCCAGCATTTT
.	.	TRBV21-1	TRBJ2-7	CASSSSRDRFASYEQYF	TGTGCCAGCAGCTCGAGCCGGGACAGATTTGCCTCCTACGAGCAGTACTTC
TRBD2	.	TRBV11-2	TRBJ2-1	CASSLGTSGAWGDEQFF	TGTGCCAGCAGCTTAGGAACTAGCGGGGCCTGGGGAGATGAGCAGTTCTTC
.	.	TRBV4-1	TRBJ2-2	CASLWTEEYTGELFF	TGCGCCAGCCTCTGGACAGAAGAGTACACCGGGGAGCTGTTTTTT
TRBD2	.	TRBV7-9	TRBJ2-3	CASSPTGTIRATDTQYF	TGTGCCAGCAGCCCCACCGGGACTATAAGGGCAACAGATACGCAGTATTTT
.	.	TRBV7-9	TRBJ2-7	CASSLGVNYEQYF	TGTGCCAGCAGCTTAGGTGTGAATTACGAGCAGTACTTC
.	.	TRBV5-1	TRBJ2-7	CASSIGLGGGYEQYF	TGCGCCAGCAGCATAGGACTAGGGGGTGGCTACGAGCAGTACTTC
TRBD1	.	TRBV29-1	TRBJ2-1	CSAGQGFEQFF	TGCAGCGCGGGACAGGGGTTTGAGCAGTTCTTC
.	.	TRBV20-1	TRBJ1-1	CSARLVTEAFF	TGCAGTGCTAGACTGGTCACTGAAGCTTTCTTT
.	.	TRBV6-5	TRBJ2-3	CASSYSGSETQYF	TGTGCCAGCAGTTACTCCGGGAGTGAGACGCAGTATTTT